This T cell receptor (beta chain) was obtained from a study of immune heterogeneity within non-small cell lung tumors. General observations from the study: Within each patient, tumor sites shared identical dominant CDR3 beta clonotypes and also held site-unique high-frequency clones. High-frequency T-cell receptor beta clonotypes were largely distinct between individual patients.

For the TCR beta CDR3, multiplex PCR with 32 V and 13 J primers performed the amplification. TCRdb re-analysed the multiplex PCR reads in MiXCR, keeping a single row per CDR3 protein. The sample yields fewer than 25,000 distinct CDR3 sequences, 25% to 30% seen once. Template material comprised bulk tumor genomic DNA at approximately 650 ng per sample. Every primary tumor yielded several biopsies, spaced far apart, that were taken during surgery. Before undergoing curative surgery, patients had newly diagnosed non-small cell lung cancer that was untreated. This clonotype showed up many times. Its antigen remains unknown. The sample comprised lung tumor tissue. The receptor's source is a man aged 40-55 years with non-small cell lung cancer.

CDR3 amino acids: CATSRDAGDRTYF. CDR3 nucleotide sequence: TGTGCCACCAGCAGAGACGCTGGGGACAGAACCTACTTC. The V and J genes are TRBV15 and TRBJ2-7; 7 bases line up with TRBD1. The CDR3 is 13 amino acids. V was pared by 0 bases and J by 13 bases, with 9 bases of the junction left unmatched. CDR1 is LNHNV and CDR2 is YYDKDF in the germline V gene (reference sequence).